Sequencing of this TCR beta chain was carried out in a study of cytomegalovirus exposure and HLA in healthy donors. Looking at the study overall: The 90 to 150 validation repertoires used the same platform as the 600 to 750 first-cohort repertoires (as reported by a later analysis).

Study-wide points: Diagnosis of cytomegalovirus status made by the classifier reportedly showed high specificity and sensitivity.

Notes on this clone: As yet, its antigen is unknown.

The table came from immunoSEQ multiplex PCR; TCRdb's copy has only in-frame clones and leaves some out. The sample carries fewer than 150,000 clones, about 80% recorded once. The CDR3 totals 16 residues. V trimming: 3 bases; J trimming: 3 bases; junction bases outside the gene matches: 6. Germline assignment: CDR1 SGHAT and CDR2 FQNNGV. The chain joins TRBV11-2 to TRBJ2-1, with 9 bases lining up with TRBD2. This TCR derives from a man aged 25-45 years in good health and CMV-seropositive. Material for sequencing was PBMCs. CDR3 residues: CASSLEVTSGYNEQFF. The CDR3 coding sequence is TGTGCCAGCAGCTTGGAAGTGACTAGCGGCTACAATGAGCAGTTCTTC.